This T cell receptor beta chain is from a study of PD-1 blockade in classical Hodgkin lymphoma. Study results and limitations: Newly diagnosed patients had baseline TCR diversity that was reportedly lower than that of healthy donors. Whatever underlies the repertoire differences (possibly disease activity or prior therapy) remains undefined.

Per the germline V gene, CDR1 is SGHRS and CDR2 is YFSETQ. V lost 0 bases and J 8 bases, leaving 5 bases between the germline ends. The CDR3 runs to 12 residues. With regard to this clone: Its antigen is still unknown.

Regarding time point: newly diagnosed, previously untreated cHL patient sample. Magnetic depletion of non-target cells from thawed PBMCs yielded purified CD8+ T cells. PBMCs from untreated, newly diagnosed classical Hodgkin lymphoma were comparison samples. TCRdb's table, derived via immunoSEQ multiplex PCR, lists solely in-frame clones and lacks some. The table includes 3,000 or so clones, roughly 80% detected once. The clonotype was recovered from a human donor with classical Hodgkin lymphoma. Material for sequencing was CD8+ T cells from blood. This chain joins TRBV5-1 and TRBJ2-2; unclear D gene. CDR3 sequence (DNA): TGCGCCAGCAGCTTGGCGGAGGGGGAGCTGTTTTTT. This encodes CASSLAEGELFF.